This is a list of T cell receptor beta chains from one sample in a study of vaccination and CD4 T cells after COVID-19. TCRdb re-called the PCR reads with MiXCR, one entry per CDR3 protein. The profile shows roughly 14,000 distinct CDR3 sequences, approximately 55% of them singletons. Which antigens these TCRs recognize remains unknown. The material sequenced was CD4+ T cells from blood, cultured in vitro, taken before SARS-CoV-2 vaccination. All receptors derive from a human donor who had recovered from COVID-19. Both conserved end residues are part of each CDR3. Fields, in order: CDR3 protein, CDR3 DNA, J gene, D gene, V gene, CDR3 length, clone size. D genes are given only for firm matches. Only some rows state a clone size, as once, few, many or a class for expanded clones.

cdr3_aa: CASSPSPPDTQGETQYF
cdr3_nt: TGTGCCAGCAGTCCTTCCCCCCCGGACACCCAGGGGGAGACCCAGTACTTC
j_call: TRBJ2-5
d_call: .
v_call: TRBV2
cdr3_length: 17
clone_size: once

cdr3_aa: CASSPITSGDRYNEQFF
cdr3_nt: TGTGCCAGCTCACCAATAACTAGCGGGGACCGCTACAATGAGCAGTTCTTC
j_call: TRBJ2-1
d_call: TRBD2
v_call: TRBV18
cdr3_length: 17
clone_size: .

cdr3_aa: CSGTPSDTLNTEAFF
cdr3_nt: TGCAGTGGAACTCCTTCGGACACCCTGAACACTGAAGCTTTCTTT
j_call: TRBJ1-1
d_call: .
v_call: TRBV20-1
cdr3_length: 15
clone_size: few

cdr3_aa: CASSPREADTQYF
cdr3_nt: TGTGCTAGCAGCCCCAGGGAGGCAGATACGCAGTATTTT
j_call: TRBJ2-3
d_call: .
v_call: TRBV7-7
cdr3_length: 13
clone_size: .

cdr3_aa: CASSFRGGHGYTF
cdr3_nt: TGTGCCAGCAGTTTTAGGGGTGGGCATGGCTACACCTTC
j_call: TRBJ1-2
d_call: .
v_call: TRBV27
cdr3_length: 13
clone_size: .

cdr3_aa: CASSEFVARGSYNSPLHF
cdr3_nt: TGTGCCAGCAGTGAATTTGTGGCGAGGGGCTCCTATAATTCACCCCTCCACTTT
j_call: TRBJ1-6
d_call: .
v_call: TRBV6-1
cdr3_length: 18
clone_size: .

cdr3_aa: CSARRDSLNNSPLHF
cdr3_nt: TGCAGTGCTCGACGGGACAGCCTAAACAATTCACCCCTCCACTTT
j_call: TRBJ1-6
d_call: TRBD1
v_call: TRBV20-1
cdr3_length: 15
clone_size: .

cdr3_aa: CASSLLQGVVYNSPLHF
cdr3_nt: TGTGCCAGCAGTTTACTACAGGGAGTTGTATACAATTCACCCCTCCACTTT
j_call: TRBJ1-6
d_call: .
v_call: TRBV27
cdr3_length: 17
clone_size: .

cdr3_aa: CASSLAQTSGNSYEQYF
cdr3_nt: TGTGCCAGCAGCTTAGCGCAGACTAGCGGGAACTCCTACGAGCAGTACTTC
j_call: TRBJ2-7
d_call: TRBD2
v_call: TRBV7-9
cdr3_length: 17
clone_size: .

cdr3_aa: CASSSQGPDTQYF
cdr3_nt: TGTGCCAGCAGTTCGCAAGGCCCAGATACGCAGTATTTT
j_call: TRBJ2-3
d_call: .
v_call: TRBV28
cdr3_length: 13
clone_size: .

cdr3_aa: CASSLVGGSSTDTQYF
cdr3_nt: TGTGCCAGCAGCTTAGTCGGCGGGAGCAGCACAGATACGCAGTATTTT
j_call: TRBJ2-3
d_call: TRBD2
v_call: TRBV7-2
cdr3_length: 16
clone_size: .

cdr3_aa: CASSEDTGRGEQYF
cdr3_nt: TGTGCCAGCAGTGAAGACACAGGGAGGGGCGAGCAGTACTTC
j_call: TRBJ2-7
d_call: .
v_call: TRBV2
cdr3_length: 14
clone_size: .

cdr3_aa: CASSFRGAQGANVLTF
cdr3_nt: TGTGCCAGCAGTTTCAGGGGGGCGCAAGGGGCCAACGTCCTGACTTTC
j_call: TRBJ2-6
d_call: .
v_call: TRBV27
cdr3_length: 16
clone_size: .

cdr3_aa: CASHKAGGVSFRETQYF
cdr3_nt: TGTGCCAGCCACAAAGCTGGGGGTGTGTCATTTCGGGAGACCCAGTACTTC
j_call: TRBJ2-5
d_call: .
v_call: TRBV27
cdr3_length: 17
clone_size: .

cdr3_aa: CSAPQGYYGYTF
cdr3_nt: TGCAGTGCTCCACAGGGTTACTATGGCTACACCTTC
j_call: TRBJ1-2
d_call: .
v_call: TRBV20-1
cdr3_length: 12
clone_size: .

cdr3_aa: CASILAGGTGELFF
cdr3_nt: TGTGCCAGCATTCTAGCGGGAGGAACCGGGGAGCTGTTTTTT
j_call: TRBJ2-2
d_call: TRBD2
v_call: TRBV6-4
cdr3_length: 14
clone_size: .

cdr3_aa: CSARVPTWTSGSTDTQYF
cdr3_nt: TGCAGTGCTAGAGTCCCAACCTGGACTAGCGGGAGCACAGATACGCAGTATTTT
j_call: TRBJ2-3
d_call: TRBD2
v_call: TRBV20-1
cdr3_length: 18
clone_size: once

cdr3_aa: CASSLFRGGSFTEQYF
cdr3_nt: TGTGCCAGCAGCTTGTTTCGGGGCGGCTCGTTCACCGAGCAGTACTTC
j_call: TRBJ2-7
d_call: .
v_call: TRBV5-4
cdr3_length: 16
clone_size: .

cdr3_aa: CASSSATNYGYTF
cdr3_nt: TGTGCCAGCAGTTCAGCTACTAACTATGGCTACACCTTC
j_call: TRBJ1-2
d_call: .
v_call: TRBV6-5
cdr3_length: 13
clone_size: .

cdr3_aa: CASSLGGTSGANVLTF
cdr3_nt: TGTGCCAGCAGCTTAGGCGGGACCTCTGGGGCCAACGTCCTGACTTTC
j_call: TRBJ2-6
d_call: .
v_call: TRBV7-3
cdr3_length: 16
clone_size: .

cdr3_aa: CASSSSSDTEAFF
cdr3_nt: TGTGCCAGCAGCTCGAGTTCCGACACTGAAGCTTTCTTT
j_call: TRBJ1-1
d_call: .
v_call: TRBV7-9
cdr3_length: 13
clone_size: few

cdr3_aa: CASKLADYSNQPQHF
cdr3_nt: TGTGCCAGTAAGTTGGCTGACTATAGCAATCAGCCCCAGCATTTT
j_call: TRBJ1-5
d_call: .
v_call: TRBV19
cdr3_length: 15
clone_size: .

cdr3_aa: CATSRGSRGYEQYF
cdr3_nt: TGTGCCACCAGCAGAGGATCCAGGGGGTACGAGCAGTACTTC
j_call: TRBJ2-7
d_call: TRBD1
v_call: TRBV15
cdr3_length: 14
clone_size: .

cdr3_aa: CSASFGVEGAKGYTF
cdr3_nt: TGCAGTGCTAGCTTTGGGGTGGAGGGGGCGAAGGGCTACACCTTC
j_call: TRBJ1-2
d_call: TRBD1
v_call: TRBV20-1
cdr3_length: 15
clone_size: few

cdr3_aa: CASSPSTYGEQYF
cdr3_nt: TGTGCCAGCAGCCCGTCCACCTATGGCGAGCAGTACTTC
j_call: TRBJ2-7
d_call: .
v_call: TRBV7-3
cdr3_length: 13
clone_size: few

cdr3_aa: CASRSQGASYEQYF
cdr3_nt: TGTGCCAGCAGGTCACAGGGGGCGTCCTACGAGCAGTACTTC
j_call: TRBJ2-7
d_call: TRBD1
v_call: TRBV7-6
cdr3_length: 14
clone_size: .

cdr3_aa: CASSLDPGWVENIQYF
cdr3_nt: TGTGCCAGCAGCTTAGATCCAGGCTGGGTGGAAAACATTCAGTACTTC
j_call: TRBJ2-4
d_call: .
v_call: TRBV7-9
cdr3_length: 16
clone_size: .

cdr3_aa: CASSIVQETQYF
cdr3_nt: TGTGCCAGCAGTATCGTACAAGAGACCCAGTACTTC
j_call: TRBJ2-5
d_call: .
v_call: TRBV7-9
cdr3_length: 12
clone_size: .

cdr3_aa: CSAREGKRATNEKLFF
cdr3_nt: TGCAGTGCTAGAGAGGGTAAACGGGCAACTAATGAAAAACTGTTTTTT
j_call: TRBJ1-4
d_call: .
v_call: TRBV20-1
cdr3_length: 16
clone_size: .

cdr3_aa: CASSHSSDEQYF
cdr3_nt: TGTGCCAGCAGCCATTCGTCTGACGAGCAGTACTTC
j_call: TRBJ2-7
d_call: .
v_call: TRBV7-9
cdr3_length: 12
clone_size: .

cdr3_aa: CASSLLGLAAYEQYF
cdr3_nt: TGTGCCAGCAGCTTGTTGGGACTAGCGGCCTACGAGCAGTACTTC
j_call: TRBJ2-7
d_call: TRBD2
v_call: TRBV7-2
cdr3_length: 15
clone_size: few

cdr3_aa: CASSYGGTNEKLFF
cdr3_nt: TGTGCCAGCAGTTACGGTGGGACTAATGAAAAACTGTTTTTT
j_call: TRBJ1-4
d_call: .
v_call: TRBV6-5
cdr3_length: 14
clone_size: .

cdr3_aa: CSANRADTPYQETQYF
cdr3_nt: TGCAGTGCTAATAGGGCAGATACACCGTACCAAGAGACCCAGTACTTC
j_call: TRBJ2-5
d_call: .
v_call: TRBV20-1
cdr3_length: 16
clone_size: few

cdr3_aa: CAWSPSGRARWVRETQYF
cdr3_nt: TGTGCCTGGAGTCCTAGCGGGAGGGCTCGTTGGGTCCGAGAGACCCAGTACTTC
j_call: TRBJ2-5
d_call: TRBD2
v_call: TRBV30
cdr3_length: 18
clone_size: few

cdr3_aa: CASSENTGELFF
cdr3_nt: TGTGCCAGCAGCGAAAACACCGGGGAGCTGTTTTTT
j_call: TRBJ2-2
d_call: .
v_call: TRBV11-3
cdr3_length: 12
clone_size: .

cdr3_aa: CASSTEGRPPYEQYF
cdr3_nt: TGTGCCAGCAGTACTGAAGGAAGGCCCCCCTACGAGCAGTACTTC
j_call: TRBJ2-7
d_call: .
v_call: TRBV6-1
cdr3_length: 15
clone_size: once

cdr3_aa: CASSPNRAANTEAFF
cdr3_nt: TGTGCCAGCAGCCCGAATCGGGCGGCGAACACTGAAGCTTTCTTT
j_call: TRBJ1-1
d_call: .
v_call: TRBV6-1
cdr3_length: 15
clone_size: .

cdr3_aa: CASRRTGGTGYEQYF
cdr3_nt: TGTGCCAGCAGGCGTACAGGGGGAACGGGCTACGAGCAGTACTTC
j_call: TRBJ2-7
d_call: TRBD1
v_call: TRBV6-2/TRBV6-3
cdr3_length: 15
clone_size: .

cdr3_aa: CASSQLSGRGSYEQYF
cdr3_nt: TGTGCCAGCAGCCAACTTAGCGGGAGGGGCTCCTACGAGCAGTACTTC
j_call: TRBJ2-7
d_call: TRBD2
v_call: TRBV4-2
cdr3_length: 16
clone_size: .

cdr3_aa: CASSLGPMGIGETQYF
cdr3_nt: TGTGCCAGCAGCTTGGGGCCAATGGGGATCGGGGAGACCCAGTACTTC
j_call: TRBJ2-5
d_call: .
v_call: TRBV7-2
cdr3_length: 16
clone_size: few

cdr3_aa: CASSLRQAKNTGELFF
cdr3_nt: TGTGCCAGCAGCTTAAGACAAGCGAAGAACACCGGGGAGCTGTTTTTT
j_call: TRBJ2-2
d_call: .
v_call: TRBV7-6
cdr3_length: 16
clone_size: .

cdr3_aa: CASSVDPTGNYGYTF
cdr3_nt: TGTGCCAGCAGCGTAGATCCGACAGGGAACTATGGCTACACCTTC
j_call: TRBJ1-2
d_call: TRBD1
v_call: TRBV9
cdr3_length: 15
clone_size: .

cdr3_aa: CASSRRDVVALGAKNIQYF
cdr3_nt: TGTGCCAGCAGTCGCCGGGACGTTGTGGCCCTGGGAGCCAAAAACATTCAGTACTTC
j_call: TRBJ2-4
d_call: .
v_call: TRBV6-2/TRBV6-3
cdr3_length: 19
clone_size: few

cdr3_aa: CATSTGGESTEAFF
cdr3_nt: TGTGCCACCTCGACAGGGGGGGAGAGCACTGAAGCTTTCTTT
j_call: TRBJ1-1
d_call: TRBD1
v_call: TRBV6-1
cdr3_length: 14
clone_size: medium-sized

cdr3_aa: CAWSGQGNQPQHF
cdr3_nt: TGTGCCTGGAGTGGACAGGGCAATCAGCCCCAGCATTTT
j_call: TRBJ1-5
d_call: .
v_call: TRBV30
cdr3_length: 13
clone_size: .

cdr3_aa: CAQGTGSYNEQFF
cdr3_nt: TGTGCCCAGGGAACAGGGAGCTACAATGAGCAGTTCTTC
j_call: TRBJ2-1
d_call: .
v_call: TRBV30
cdr3_length: 13
clone_size: .

cdr3_aa: CASSSSGPHNSPLHF
cdr3_nt: TGTGCCAGCAGTTCCTCGGGACCTCATAATTCACCCCTCCACTTT
j_call: TRBJ1-6
d_call: .
v_call: TRBV6-5
cdr3_length: 15
clone_size: few